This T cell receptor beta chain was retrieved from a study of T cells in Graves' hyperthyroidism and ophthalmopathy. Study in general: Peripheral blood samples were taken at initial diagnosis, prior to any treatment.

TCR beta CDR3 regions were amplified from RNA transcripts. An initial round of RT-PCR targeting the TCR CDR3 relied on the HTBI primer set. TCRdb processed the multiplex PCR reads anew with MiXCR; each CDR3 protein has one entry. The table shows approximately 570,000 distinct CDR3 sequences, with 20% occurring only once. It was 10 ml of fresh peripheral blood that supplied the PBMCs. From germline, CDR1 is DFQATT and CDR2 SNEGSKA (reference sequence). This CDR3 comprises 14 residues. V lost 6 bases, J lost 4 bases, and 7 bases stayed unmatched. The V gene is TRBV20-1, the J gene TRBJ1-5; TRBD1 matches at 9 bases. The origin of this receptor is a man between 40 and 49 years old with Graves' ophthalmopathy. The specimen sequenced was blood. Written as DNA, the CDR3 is TGCAGTGCCTCGGGACAGGGACGAAATCAGCCCCAGCATTTT. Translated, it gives CSASGQGRNQPQHF.